The next 12 T cell receptor beta chains were all read from a single sample in a study of CD8 T cells in Susac syndrome. Random hexamers were used to reverse transcribe 0.5 to 1 ug of RNA. TCRdb fed the immunoSEQ multiplex PCR reads into MiXCR, producing one record per CDR3 protein. The sample records about 140,000 distinct CDR3 sequences, around 95% being singletons. Sequenced input: CD4+ T cells from PBMCs. Every receptor here comes from a human donor with Susac syndrome.

The chain recombines TRBV5-6 with TRBJ1-5; no firm D call. Deletions cut 3 bases from V and 1 base from J, with 8 bases between. Germline loops: CDR1 SGHDT, CDR2 YYEEEE. The CDR3 loop spans 14 amino acids. The chain's CDR3 is CASSSLRSNQPQHF. CDR3 DNA sequence: TGTGCCAGCAGCTCGCTAAGGAGCAATCAGCCCCAGCATTTT. The entire variable domain, with the rest obtained from reference TRBV5-6 and TRBJ1-5, is as follows: DAGVTQSPTHLIKTRGQQVTLRCSPKSGHDTVSWYQQALGQGPQFIFQYYEEEERQRGNFPDRFSGHQFPNYSSELNVNALLLGDSALYLCASSSLRSNQPQHFGDGTRLSIL.

CDR3 protein: CATSRDGGTYEQYF. DNA for the CDR3: TGTGCCACCAGCAGAGATGGGGGGACCTACGAGCAGTACTTC. This sequence joins TRBV15 and TRBJ2-7; a weak D match, TRBD2 (6 bases). V was pared by 0 bases and J by 2 bases, with 8 bases between. The CDR3 spans 14 residues. The V gene's germline CDR1 is LNHNV and CDR2 YYDKDF (reference sequence). Using reference TRBV15 and TRBJ2-7 for the parts outside the CDR3, the full variable domain is DAMVIQNPRYQVTQFGKPVTLSCSQTLNHNVMYWYQQKSSQAPKLLFHYYDKDFNNEADTPDNFQSRRPNTSFCFLDIRSPGLGDTAMYLCATSRDGGTYEQYFGPGTRLTVT.

The chain has TRBV7-8 and TRBJ1-1; a possible D gene is TRBD1 (5 bases). Per germline, CDR1 SGHVS and CDR2 FQNEAQ. The CDR3 spans 17 residues. Trimming pared 5 bases from V and 0 bases from J, leaving 19 bases between. CDR3 in amino acids: CASSLRGNPGLNTEAFF. The DNA of the CDR3 is TGTGCCAGCAGCCTGAGGGGTAATCCGGGCCTGAACACTGAAGCTTTCTTT.

V is TRBV20-1 and J is TRBJ2-7; no firm D call. The V gene lost 0 bases and the J gene lost 3 bases, with 6 bases spanning the gap. In germline, CDR1 is DFQATT, CDR2 SNEGSKA (reference sequence). This CDR3 has 12 amino acids. CDR3 DNA sequence: TGCAGTGCTAGAGATAACAACTACGAGCAGTACTTC. Its protein product is CSARDNNYEQYF.

V is TRBV20-1 and J is TRBJ2-3, with 9 bases aligning to TRBD2. Germline V CDR1 and CDR2: DFQATT, SNEGSKA (reference sequence). This CDR3 has 13 amino acids. Trimming removed 5 bases from V and 6 bases from J; junction bases left unmatched: 6. CDR3 in amino acids: CSADSGRTDTQYF. For the CDR3, the DNA is TGCAGTGCTGATAGCGGGAGAACGGATACGCAGTATTTT.

The genes are TRBV20-1 and TRBJ2-7; TRBD2 matches 13 bases. J gave up 1 base and V 6 bases, and 21 bases lay outside the gene matches. Germline V gene data show CDR1 as DFQATT and CDR2 as SNEGSKA (reference sequence). The CDR3 spans 20 residues. CDR3 DNA: TGCAGTGCGATTGGACTAGCGGGAGTTCTGGGGAGCCGAGAATCCTACGAGCAGTACTTC. This sequence encodes CSAIGLAGVLGSRESYEQYF.

This sequence joins TRBV28 and TRBJ2-3, with 13 bases that match TRBD2. Per germline, CDR1 MDHEN and CDR2 SYDVKM. V trimming: 7 bases; J trimming: 3 bases; junction bases outside the gene matches: 4. CDR3 length: 15 residues. The CDR3 protein is CASMGTSGITDTQYF. The CDR3 DNA reads as TGTGCCAGCATGGGGACTAGCGGGATTACAGATACGCAGTATTTT.

The table lists this clonotype with a count of one. The chain recombines TRBV15 with TRBJ1-5; no reliable D call. Germline V gene lookup returns CDR1 LNHNV and CDR2 YYDKDF (reference sequence). V gave up 0 bases and J gave up 7 bases, with 4 bases separating them. The CDR3 loop spans 12 amino acids. The CDR3 is CATSRDRQPQHF. CDR3 in DNA: TGTGCCACCAGCAGAGATAGGCAGCCCCAGCATTTT.

The J gene is TRBJ2-2, the V gene TRBV15; 11 bases map to TRBD1. This CDR3 comprises 14 residues. Per the germline V gene, CDR1 is LNHNV and CDR2 is YYDKDF (reference sequence). V was clipped by 6 bases and J by 5 bases; unmatched bases: 2. In nucleotides, the CDR3 is TGTGCCACCAGGGGGACAGGGGGGACCGGGGAGCTGTTTTTT. This sequence encodes CATRGTGGTGELFF.

This sequence joins TRBV7-9 and TRBJ2-7; no definite D call. V shed 0 bases and J shed 3 bases, with 9 bases lying between them. CDR1 and CDR2 from the germline V gene are SEHNR and FQNEAQ (reference sequence). This CDR3 has 14 amino acids. The chain's CDR3 is CASSLAGNDYEQYF. The CDR3 region has the DNA TGTGCCAGCAGCTTAGCCGGAAATGACTACGAGCAGTACTTC.

This sequence joins TRBV7-2 and TRBJ1-2; D gene unclear. Germline V gene sequence: CDR1 SGHTA, CDR2 FQGNSA. CDR3 length equals 14 residues. The germline V and J ends were trimmed by 2 bases and 5 bases, with 12 bases remaining between them. This chain's CDR3 is CASSLLQQTYGYTF. CDR3 bases: TGTGCCAGCAGCTTACTGCAACAGACATATGGCTACACCTTC.

The rearrangement uses TRBV7-9 and TRBJ1-2, with 9 bases matching TRBD1. The CDR3 covers 14 residues. Germline CDR1 and CDR2: SEHNR and FQNEAQ (reference sequence). With 3 bases clipped from V and 6 bases from J, the junction kept 5 bases outside the gene matches. The CDR3 DNA reads TGTGCCAGCAGCTTCGGACAGGGGATTAATGGCTACACCTTC. Protein product: CASSFGQGINGYTF.